The rows below give T cell receptor beta chains drawn from one sample of a study of T-cell reconstitution after alpha-beta-depleted transplantation in children. TCRdb used MiXCR to reprocess the PCR reads, holding one entry per CDR3 protein. This repertoire shows around 300,000 distinct CDR3 sequences, more than 9% found once; its top ten account for about 25%. Sequencing was performed on peripheral blood, taken 180 days after TCRalphabeta/CD19-depleted stem cell transplant. These receptors all come from a male patient between 2 and 10 years old who had a stem cell transplant for chronic granulomatous disease, so the T cells may come from the graft donor. Each CDR3 is given with its conserved first and last residue. D genes are given only for firm matches. Only part of the rows carry a size: once, few, many, or a class if the clone is expanded.

DNA,CDR3,J,D,size,V
TGTGCCAGCAGTTTTCGGCGGAGCTCCTACGAGCAGTACTTC,CASSFRRSSYEQYF,TRBJ2-7,-,many,TRBV12-3/TRBV12-4
TGTGCCAGCACGCAGGGCAAAGAGACCCAGTACTTC,CASTQGKETQYF,TRBJ2-5,-,many,TRBV12-3/TRBV12-4
TGTGCCAGCAGCGGCCTGGGGGCGGAACTATCTTCTAGCACAGATACGCAGTATTTT,CASSGLGAELSSSTDTQYF,TRBJ2-3,-,many,TRBV9
TGCGCCAGCAGCCAAGTTTGGGACATCCCTAATTCACCCCTCCACTTT,CASSQVWDIPNSPLHF,TRBJ1-6,-,many,TRBV4-3
TGTGCCAGCAGCAGTATGCCCCTAATTTACAATGAGCAGTTCTTC,CASSSMPLIYNEQFF,TRBJ2-1,-,-,TRBV6-1
TGCAGTGCTGGACGTTATGACGAGCAGTACTTC,CSAGRYDEQYF,TRBJ2-7,-,many,TRBV20-1
TGTGCCAGCAGCTTAAATCCCAGGGAAGAGACCCAGTACTTC,CASSLNPREETQYF,TRBJ2-5,-,many,TRBV13
TGCGCCAGCAGCTTGGTCCGGGCGACAGGAGAAGAGACCCAGTACTTC,CASSLVRATGEETQYF,TRBJ2-5,-,many,TRBV5-1
TGTGCCAGCAGTTCAGGGGGCTCCTACGAGCAGTACTTC,CASSSGGSYEQYF,TRBJ2-7,TRBD1,many,TRBV27
TGTGCCAGCAGTTCTACCGAGAGGCTAGCGGGTGGAGATACGCAGTATTTT,CASSSTERLAGGDTQYF,TRBJ2-3,TRBD2,many,TRBV6-2/TRBV6-3
TGTGCCAGCAGCCATTTCACCGGGGAGCTGTTTTTT,CASSHFTGELFF,TRBJ2-2,-,few,TRBV4-2
TGTGCCAGCGGGCGGGGGGTAGGAGATACGCAGTATTTT,CASGRGVGDTQYF,TRBJ2-3,TRBD2,many,TRBV7-2
TGCGCCAGCAGTGGGGGACTAGCGGGAGGAGAGACCCAGTACTTC,CASSGGLAGGETQYF,TRBJ2-5,TRBD2,many,TRBV10-2
TGCAGTGCTCCACAACTGGGGGCCCAAGAGACCCAGTACTTC,CSAPQLGAQETQYF,TRBJ2-5,-,many,TRBV20-1
TGCAGCGTTGAGGGAGGGCACAGGGGGCTCGGCACTGAAGCTTTCTTT,CSVEGGHRGLGTEAFF,TRBJ1-1,TRBD1,many,TRBV29-1
TGTGCCAGCAGTTTAGCTTTGGCTAGCGCGAAATGGGCCGATACGCAGTATTTT,CASSLALASAKWADTQYF,TRBJ2-3,-,-,TRBV12-3/TRBV12-4
TGCGCCAGCAGTCAATCGGCGGCTAGCAGAGAGAATGAGCAGTTCTTC,CASSQSAASRENEQFF,TRBJ2-1,-,few,TRBV23-1
TGCAGCGTTGAGAGAGGGGAACAGGGGGTCCACAATGAGCAGTTCTTC,CSVERGEQGVHNEQFF,TRBJ2-1,TRBD1,many,TRBV29-1
TGTGCCAGCAGCCTGCAGAGCCGGGACAGGACCGATGAGCAGTTCTTC,CASSLQSRDRTDEQFF,TRBJ2-1,TRBD1,few,TRBV3-1
TGCGCCAGCAGCTTGTCGGGGGGCCGAGAGACCCAGTACTTC,CASSLSGGRETQYF,TRBJ2-5,-,many,TRBV5-1
TGCAGCGCCGGGCCCCTAGCGGGAGTCACCGGGGAGCTGTTTTTT,CSAGPLAGVTGELFF,TRBJ2-2,TRBD2,many,TRBV29-1
TGTGCCATAGGGGTATTCGACACAGATACGCAGTATTTT,CAIGVFDTDTQYF,TRBJ2-3,-,many,TRBV10-3
TGTGCCAGCAGCCAAGATGGGATCATTCAGTACTTC,CASSQDGIIQYF,TRBJ2-4,-,many,TRBV4-2
TGCGCCAGCAGCGACGACAGGGGTACCTATAATTCACCCCTCCACTTT,CASSDDRGTYNSPLHF,TRBJ1-6,TRBD1,many,TRBV5-1
TGTGCCAGCAGTTACGCAGACGGGGTCTCTTTTCGCGGGGAGCTGTTTTTT,CASSYADGVSFRGELFF,TRBJ2-2,-,-,TRBV6-5
TGTGCCAGCAGTTATCAGTCTTCGGGGACCCAGTACTTC,CASSYQSSGTQYF,TRBJ2-5,-,many,TRBV6-2/TRBV6-3
TGCAGCGTTATCCGCGGTGGGGAGACCCAGTACTTC,CSVIRGGETQYF,TRBJ2-5,-,many,TRBV29-1
TGTGCCAGCAGTTTGGGACTAGCGGGGCACACAGATACGCAGTATTTT,CASSLGLAGHTDTQYF,TRBJ2-3,TRBD2,many,TRBV12-3/TRBV12-4
TGTGCCACCAAGCGGGGGTCCTATGGCTACACCTTC,CATKRGSYGYTF,TRBJ1-2,-,many,TRBV9
TGTGCCAGCAGTTTAGGGGGGCATGCGGGTACCTACGAGCAGTACTTC,CASSLGGHAGTYEQYF,TRBJ2-7,-,many,TRBV12-3/TRBV12-4
TGTGCCAGCAGTTGGCAGGGGGCCGGGGAGCTGTTTTTT,CASSWQGAGELFF,TRBJ2-2,TRBD1,many,TRBV12-3/TRBV12-4
TGTGCCAGCAGGACAAAGACAGGGGCGAACACCGGGGAGCTGTTTTTT,CASRTKTGANTGELFF,TRBJ2-2,TRBD1,few,TRBV12-3/TRBV12-4
TGTGCCAGCAGTCCCCTCGGACTGCTCTACAATGAGCAGTTCTTC,CASSPLGLLYNEQFF,TRBJ2-1,-,many,TRBV6-2/TRBV6-3
TGTGCCAGCAGTGTCCTCGGGACCCGCACAGATACGCAGTATTTT,CASSVLGTRTDTQYF,TRBJ2-3,-,many,TRBV2
TGTGCCAGCAAGTCCCCGACCGGGGAGCTGTTTTTT,CASKSPTGELFF,TRBJ2-2,-,few,TRBV28
TGTGCCAGCAGTTTTCACGGGGAATACGAGCAGTACTTC,CASSFHGEYEQYF,TRBJ2-7,-,many,TRBV12-3/TRBV12-4
TGTGCCAGCAGCTTGGCGTGGGAGGGCCAGGGCTACGAGCAGTACTTC,CASSLAWEGQGYEQYF,TRBJ2-7,TRBD2,many,TRBV7-3
-,CSVGVGAADF,TRBJ1-2,-,-,TRBV29-1
TGTGCCAGTAGCCCGTATAGTAGGGCCACCTACAATGAGCAGTTCTTC,CASSPYSRATYNEQFF,TRBJ2-1,-,many,TRBV19
TGTGCCAGCAGCGCCGGTCGAAGGAACACTGAAGCTTTCTTT,CASSAGRRNTEAFF,TRBJ1-1,-,many,TRBV5-6
TGTGCCAGTAGAGGCAATGGGATAGACGATCAGCCCCAGCATTTT,CASRGNGIDDQPQHF,TRBJ1-5,-,-,TRBV19
TGCGCCAGCAGCTTGTTTGGGACAGGGGGCTCTGGGGCCAACGTCCTGACTTTC,CASSLFGTGGSGANVLTF,TRBJ2-6,TRBD1,many,TRBV5-1
TGCAGCGTTTGGCCTGCGGCAGGGTCGAACACTGAAGCTTTCTTT,CSVWPAAGSNTEAFF,TRBJ1-1,-,few,TRBV29-1
TGTGCCAGCAGTACTACAAGGGACAGGGGGCCAGGGGAGTTCTTC,CASSTTRDRGPGEFF,TRBJ2-1,TRBD1,many,TRBV27
TGCAGTGCCCAGGACGGGAATACTGAAGCTTTCTTT,CSAQDGNTEAFF,TRBJ1-1,-,many,TRBV20-1
TGTGCCAGCCGTCCTTGGGGGGGAGTGGATGAGCAGTTCTTC,CASRPWGGVDEQFF,TRBJ2-1,TRBD2,many,TRBV7-2
TGTGCCAGCAGCCAAGTGGGGCAGACCACAGATACGCAGTATTTT,CASSQVGQTTDTQYF,TRBJ2-3,-,many,TRBV3-1
TGTGCCTGGAGCGATCGTCCGGGGGACGAGCAGTACTTC,CAWSDRPGDEQYF,TRBJ2-7,-,few,TRBV30
TGTGCCAGCACACTAGGCGGCGGTTGGACCGGGGAGCTGTTTTTT,CASTLGGGWTGELFF,TRBJ2-2,-,many,TRBV7-9
TGTGCCAGCTCACCTGGTTGGCAGCCTAACACTGAAGCTTTCTTT,CASSPGWQPNTEAFF,TRBJ1-1,-,few,TRBV18
TGTGCCAGCAGCTTTGGGCTAGCGGGCTTCACAGATACGCAGTATTTT,CASSFGLAGFTDTQYF,TRBJ2-3,TRBD2,many,TRBV7-2
TGTGCCAGCAGCTTAGCCCGGGTGGTGCAGTTCTTC,CASSLARVVQFF,TRBJ2-1,-,many,TRBV7-2
TGTGCCAGCAGCTTAGCCCTCCAGACCTACGAGCAGTACTTC,CASSLALQTYEQYF,TRBJ2-7,-,many,TRBV7-2
TGCAGCGTTGGGGGTTTAGCAGGTCCGCGAGATACGCAGTATTTT,CSVGGLAGPRDTQYF,TRBJ2-3,-,many,TRBV29-1
TGTGCCAGCAGTGTACCGGGACAGGGACACCACGAGCAGTACTTC,CASSVPGQGHHEQYF,TRBJ2-7,TRBD1,many,TRBV12-3/TRBV12-4
TGTGCCAGCTCACCACCGGGAAGGGACGGGACGGCGCAGTTCTTC,CASSPPGRDGTAQFF,TRBJ2-1,-,many,TRBV18
TGCAGTGCAAACAGGGGAGATCCCAACAATGAGCAGTTCTTC,CSANRGDPNNEQFF,TRBJ2-1,TRBD1,many,TRBV20-1
TGTGCCAGCAGCAGGACAATTCCCTATGGCTACACCTTC,CASSRTIPYGYTF,TRBJ1-2,-,many,TRBV12-3/TRBV12-4